The T cell receptor (beta chain) under discussion was sequenced for a study of blood T cell repertoires in COVID-19. Trimming cost V 5 bases and J 3 bases; bases outside gene matches: 5. The CDR3 runs 15 residues. CDR1 is SGHTA and CDR2 is FQGNSA in the germline V gene. This table comes from immunoSEQ multiplex PCR, and its TCRdb copy is limited to in-frame clones, with some not included. The sample holds under 200,000 clones; about 83% are singletons and the top ten take less than 9%. The specimen was peripheral blood. The source is a man between 40 and 49 years old who had recovered from COVID-19. V is TRBV7-2 and J is TRBJ1-4; 8 positions match TRBD1. The CDR3 coding sequence is TGTGCCAGCAGCCCAAGACAGGGGTCTAATGAAAAACTGTTTTTT. Translation: CASSPRQGSNEKLFF.